This T cell receptor beta chain is drawn from a study of blood T cell repertoires in COVID-19. Turning to the study itself: There were acute and convalescent COVID-19 samples, and they came from the United States, Italy and Spain.

The assay was immunoSEQ multiplex PCR, and TCRdb's table has in-frame clones only and misses some. The sample includes 250,000 to 350,000 clones, about 93% of them seen just once. The CDR3 length is 11 residues. Germline CDR1 and CDR2: MNHEY and SMNVEV (reference sequence). The V and J ends lost 11 bases and 8 bases respectively, with 13 bases between them. The chain joins TRBV27 to TRBJ2-1; tentatively, D is TRBD2 (6 bases). This sequence was found in a woman aged 30 to 39 who had recovered from COVID-19. The sample comprised PBMCs or T cells enriched from blood (not recorded which). CDR3 DNA sequence: TGTGCCCAGGAGGGGAACGATGAGCAGTTCTTC. Translated, it gives CAQEGNDEQFF.